These 3 T cell receptor beta chains share one sample of origin, sequenced in a study of blood T cell repertoires in COVID-19. Method: immunoSEQ multiplex PCR; TCRdb's copy keeps in-frame clones and lacks some. Seen here are about 310,000 clones, roughly 86% observed once, and the top ten hold around 9%. The sample consisted of PBMCs or T cells enriched from blood (not recorded which). The receptor set was obtained from a woman aged 18-29 years who had recovered from COVID-19.

This chain connects TRBV28 to TRBJ1-5; D may be TRBD1 (6 bases). Germline V gene lookup returns CDR1 MDHEN and CDR2 SYDVKM. Trimming pared 5 bases from V and 3 bases from J, leaving 14 bases between. The CDR3 loop spans 15 amino acids. The CDR3 DNA sequence: TGTGCCAGCAGTAAGGACAGCTCCGACAATCAGCCCCAGCATTTT. Translation gives CASSKDSSDNQPQHF.

This chain links TRBV27 with TRBJ1-5; D is unclear. The CDR3 sequence is 15 residues long. Germline-derived CDR1 and CDR2 are MNHEY and SMNVEV (reference sequence). The V gene lost 3 bases and the J gene lost 0 bases, with 9 bases spanning the gap. This chain's CDR3 is CASSFTPYSNQPQHF. CDR3 nucleotides: TGTGCCAGCAGTTTCACGCCCTATAGCAATCAGCCCCAGCATTTT.

V usage is TRBV28 and J usage is TRBJ1-6, with 7 bases identical to TRBD1. The V and J ends lost 6 bases and 2 bases, in that order; junction bases with no gene match: 4. This CDR3 comprises 15 residues. CDR1 is MDHEN and CDR2 is SYDVKM in the germline V gene. The CDR3 loop reads CASRPTGAYNSPLHF. In DNA, the CDR3 is TGTGCCAGCAGACCTACAGGGGCCTATAATTCACCCCTCCACTTT.